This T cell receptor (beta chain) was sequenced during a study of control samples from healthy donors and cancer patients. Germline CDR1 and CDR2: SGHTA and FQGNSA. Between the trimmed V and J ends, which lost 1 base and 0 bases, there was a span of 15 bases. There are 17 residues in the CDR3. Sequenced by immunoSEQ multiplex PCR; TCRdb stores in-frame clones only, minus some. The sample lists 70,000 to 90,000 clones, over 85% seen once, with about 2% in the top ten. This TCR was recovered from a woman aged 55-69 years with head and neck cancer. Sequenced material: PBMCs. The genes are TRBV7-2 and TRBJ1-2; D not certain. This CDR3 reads CASSLERSWEANYGYTF. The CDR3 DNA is TGTGCCAGCAGCTTAGAAAGGAGCTGGGAAGCTAACTATGGCTACACCTTC.